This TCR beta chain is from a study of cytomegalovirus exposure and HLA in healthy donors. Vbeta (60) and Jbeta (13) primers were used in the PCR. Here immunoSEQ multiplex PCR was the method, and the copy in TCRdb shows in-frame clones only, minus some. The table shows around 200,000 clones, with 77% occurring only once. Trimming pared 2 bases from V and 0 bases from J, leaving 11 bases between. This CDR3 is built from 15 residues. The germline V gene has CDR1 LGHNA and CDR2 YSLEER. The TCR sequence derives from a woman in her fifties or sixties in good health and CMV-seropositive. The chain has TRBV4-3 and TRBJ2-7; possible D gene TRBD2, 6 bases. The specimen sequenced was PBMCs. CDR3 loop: CASSQLAGSSYEQYF. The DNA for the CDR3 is TGCGCCAGCAGCCAACTAGCCGGGAGCTCCTACGAGCAGTACTTC.